These 16 T cell receptor beta chains originate from one sample sequenced in a study of CD8+ T cells in alopecia areata. RNA was extracted and reverse transcribed into cDNA as the sequencing template. The table came from immunoSEQ multiplex PCR; TCRdb's copy has only in-frame clones and leaves some out. Seen here are about 210,000 clones, 64% observed once, and the top ten hold roughly 4.2%. Treatment given: oral pan-JAK inhibitor, 5-10 mg twice daily. The specimen comprised CD4+ T cells sorted from blood, sampled at week 4, from a patient treated with tofacitinib. The source of these receptors is a human donor with alopecia areata.

The chain carries TRBV10-3 and TRBJ2-7; 7 nucleotides match TRBD2. V lost 4 bases to trimming and J lost 5 bases; unmatched junction nucleotides: 2. This CDR3 has 12 residues. Germline V lookup: CDR1 ENHRY, CDR2 SYGVKD. This chain's CDR3 is CAISGGGDEQYF. DNA of the CDR3: TGTGCCATCAGTGGCGGGGGAGACGAGCAGTACTTC.

V is TRBV4-2 and J is TRBJ2-5, with 7 bases identical to TRBD1. Trimming cost V 1 base and J 9 bases; bases outside gene matches: 5. The CDR3 contains 13 residues. CDR1 is LGHNA and CDR2 is YNFKEQ in the germline V gene. CDR3 amino acids: CASSQVVQGAQYF. The DNA for the CDR3 is TGTGCCAGCAGCCAAGTGGTGCAGGGGGCCCAGTACTTC.

This clone has only a few counts. V is TRBV5-1 and J is TRBJ2-3; the match to TRBD1 covers 9 bases. The CDR3 length is 14 residues. The ends lost 4 bases at V and 4 bases at J; junction bases unmatched: 4. Germline assignment: CDR1 SGHRS and CDR2 YFSETQ. CDR3 in DNA: TGCGCCAGCAGCGCCGGGACAGGGTCAGATACGCAGTATTTT. Amino acid sequence: CASSAGTGSDTQYF.

V gene TRBV7-2 combines with J gene TRBJ1-5, with TRBD1 matching over 9 bases. The trim removed 3 bases at V and 6 bases at J, leaving 12 bases unmatched. This CDR3 has 17 residues. Germline assignment: CDR1 SGHTA and CDR2 FQGNSA. In nucleotides, the CDR3 is TGTGCCAGCAGCTTGGCGGCGGGGACAGGGAGCGGTCAGCCCCAGCATTTT. Its protein product is CASSLAAGTGSGQPQHF. The variable domain in full, with the rest retrieved from reference TRBV7-2 and TRBJ1-5, is GAGVSQSPSNKVTEKGKDVELRCDPISGHTALYWYRQSLGQGLEFLIYFQGNSAPDKSGLPSDRFSAERTGGSVSTLTIQRTQQEDSAVYLCASSLAAGTGSGQPQHFGDGTRLSIL.

The V and J genes are TRBV5-1 and TRBJ2-6; D is perhaps TRBD2 (6 bases). The CDR3 is 15 amino acids. Trimming cost V 2 bases and J 1 base, with 7 bases left between them. The germline gives CDR1 SGHRS, CDR2 YFSETQ. CDR3 nucleotides: TGCGCCAGCAGCTTCGGGACTTCTGGGGCCAACGTCCTGACTTTC. Translated: CASSFGTSGANVLTF.

The J gene is TRBJ2-2, the V gene TRBV6-5; 11 nucleotides match TRBD2. Unmatched junction bases numbered 3, after V lost 8 bases and J lost 1 base. The CDR3 is made up of 15 amino acids. Germline lookup yields CDR1 MNHEY and CDR2 SVGAGI. The CDR3 region has the DNA TGTGCCAGCTCCCTAGCGGGGGGGAACACCGGGGAGCTGTTTTTT. Its translation is CASSLAGGNTGELFF.

The V and J genes are TRBV7-2 and TRBJ2-7; maybe TRBD1 (5 bases). Trimming removed 5 bases from V and 3 bases from J, with 17 bases in between. The CDR3 spans 15 residues. Germline-derived CDR1 and CDR2 are SGHTA and FQGNSA. As DNA, the CDR3 is TGTGCCAGCAGCCCGTCCAGGGTTTTAGGCTACGAGCAGTACTTC. Protein sequence: CASSPSRVLGYEQYF.

The V gene is TRBV11-2, the J gene TRBJ1-2; 9 bases align to TRBD1. Germline CDR1 reads SGHAT; CDR2 reads FQNNGV. V lost 4 bases and J lost 4; bases outside the gene matches: 4. CDR3 size: 14 residues. DNA of the CDR3: TGTGCCAGCAGCTCTGGGACAGGGATCTATGGCTACACCTTC. Protein sequence: CASSSGTGIYGYTF. Full variable domain (remainder filled in from reference TRBV11-2 and TRBJ1-2): EAGVAQSPRYKIIEKRQSVAFWCNPISGHATLYWYQQILGQGPKLLIQFQNNGVVDDSQLPKDRFSAERLKGVDSTLKIQPAKLEDSAVYLCASSSGTGIYGYTFGSGTRLTVV.

The chain combines TRBV7-2 with TRBJ2-3, with a weak D call TRBD2 (6 bases). The CDR3 length is 16 residues. The germline V and J ends were trimmed by 8 bases and 1 base, with 19 bases remaining between them. Looked up from germline, CDR1 is SGHTA and CDR2 is FQGNSA. Written as DNA, the CDR3 is TGTGCCAGCCACCGGTGGGGCGGGGTCGGCACAGATACGCAGTATTTT. Its translation: CASHRWGGVGTDTQYF.

This chain connects TRBV11-1 to TRBJ2-4; no definite D call. The germline gives CDR1 SGHAT, CDR2 FQDESV (reference sequence). V was trimmed by 4 bases and J by 7 bases, leaving 11 bases between them. The CDR3 has 13 amino acids. DNA for the CDR3: TGTGCCAGCAGCTCGGAGACTCCGAACATTCAGTACTTC. As protein: CASSSETPNIQYF.

This clone was found a few times. V usage is TRBV27 and J usage is TRBJ2-5; D is uncertain. Germline V gene sequence: CDR1 MNHEY, CDR2 SMNVEV (reference sequence). The CDR3 sequence is 14 residues long. Trimming removed 0 bases from V and 5 bases from J, with 10 bases in between. CDR3 in amino acids: CASSLSSLRETQYF. The CDR3 bases are TGTGCCAGCAGTTTATCAAGTCTCCGGGAGACCCAGTACTTC.

The gene calls are TRBV7-2 and TRBJ2-1; TRBD2 might be the D (7 bases). CDR3 length: 17 residues. From germline, CDR1 is SGHTA and CDR2 FQGNSA. The V gene lost 5 bases and the J gene lost 4 bases, with 21 bases spanning the gap. This CDR3 reads CASSLRSRGRGYNEQFF. The CDR3 DNA sequence: TGTGCCAGCAGCCTACGCTCGCGGGGGCGCGGGTACAATGAGCAGTTCTTC.

This clone was observed a few times. The genes are TRBV5-4 and TRBJ2-5, with 11 bases aligning to TRBD2. Germline assignment: CDR1 SGHNT and CDR2 YYREEE (reference sequence). The ends lost 4 bases at V and 6 bases at J; junction bases unmatched: 17. The CDR3 length is 18 residues. The CDR3 region has the DNA TGTGCCAGCAGCAATCCAATAACGGGACTAGCGGAGAAAAAGACCCAGTACTTC. Protein: CASSNPITGLAEKKTQYF.

Concerning this clone: Other DNA sequences of this sample code for an identical CDR3. Here the CDR3 reads CASSLAAGAGETQYF. Here the CDR3 DNA reads TGCGCCAGCAGCTTGGCGGCGGGGGCTGGAGAGACCCAGTACTTC. This sequence joins TRBV5-1 and TRBJ2-5; D may be TRBD2 (7 bases). This CDR3 region has 15 residues. Germline CDR1 SGHRS, CDR2 YFSETQ. Trimming stripped 0 bases from V and 4 bases from J, with 13 bases between.

The chain joins TRBV5-4 to TRBJ2-1, with 10 bases that match TRBD1. This CDR3 has 13 amino acids. V gave up 4 bases and J gave up 10 bases; unmatched junction bases: 5. Germline lookup yields CDR1 SGHNT and CDR2 YYREEE (reference sequence). This chain's CDR3 is CASSRGQGNEQFF. CDR3 coding DNA: TGTGCCAGCAGCAGGGGACAGGGGAACGAGCAGTTCTTC.

This clone has a handful of counts. The V and J genes are TRBV19 and TRBJ1-1; D gene uncertain. This CDR3 is built from 15 residues. V gave up 8 bases and J gave up 0 bases, with 16 bases separating them. Germline CDR1 and CDR2: LNHDA and SQIVND (reference sequence). CDR3 loop: CASRPIGKLNTEAFF. DNA for the CDR3: TGTGCCAGTCGTCCGATTGGGAAATTGAACACTGAAGCTTTCTTT.